This is a list of T cell receptor beta chains from one sample in a study of T cell changes during pregnancy in multiple sclerosis. Repertoires were generated with immunoSEQ multiplex PCR, while TCRdb's copy carries only in-frame clones and drops some. This sample yields approximately 72,000 clones, of which around 90% are seen a single time; approximately 1.8% belongs to the top ten. Here the sequenced sample was peripheral blood, taken in the first trimester of pregnancy. These TCRs come from a female donor in good health, enrolled as a control in a pregnancy study. Each CDR3 is given with its conserved first and last residue.

V gene	CDR3 protein
TRBV28	CASSLGGALSNQPQHF
TRBV12-5	CASGLVRSDSPSMEQYF
TRBV19	CASSIPSGGDEQFF
TRBV5-1	CASSLDPAGGYNEQFF
TRBV30	CAWNYRGKSPLHF
TRBV5-6	CASSRRDRGVSEAFF
TRBV28	CASSPGGGTEKLFF
TRBV7-9	CASSLGGQGHEQYF
TRBV27	CASSFRGTAPGYEQYF
TRBV5-5	CASTLIGWETQYF
TRBV5-5	CASSEGQASNQPQHF
TRBV6-1	CASSAPGQRNTEAFF
TRBV28	CASSLFQGSPTEAFF
TRBV29-1	CSVLSGENSYEQYF
TRBV4-1	CASSQASGSSTDTQYF